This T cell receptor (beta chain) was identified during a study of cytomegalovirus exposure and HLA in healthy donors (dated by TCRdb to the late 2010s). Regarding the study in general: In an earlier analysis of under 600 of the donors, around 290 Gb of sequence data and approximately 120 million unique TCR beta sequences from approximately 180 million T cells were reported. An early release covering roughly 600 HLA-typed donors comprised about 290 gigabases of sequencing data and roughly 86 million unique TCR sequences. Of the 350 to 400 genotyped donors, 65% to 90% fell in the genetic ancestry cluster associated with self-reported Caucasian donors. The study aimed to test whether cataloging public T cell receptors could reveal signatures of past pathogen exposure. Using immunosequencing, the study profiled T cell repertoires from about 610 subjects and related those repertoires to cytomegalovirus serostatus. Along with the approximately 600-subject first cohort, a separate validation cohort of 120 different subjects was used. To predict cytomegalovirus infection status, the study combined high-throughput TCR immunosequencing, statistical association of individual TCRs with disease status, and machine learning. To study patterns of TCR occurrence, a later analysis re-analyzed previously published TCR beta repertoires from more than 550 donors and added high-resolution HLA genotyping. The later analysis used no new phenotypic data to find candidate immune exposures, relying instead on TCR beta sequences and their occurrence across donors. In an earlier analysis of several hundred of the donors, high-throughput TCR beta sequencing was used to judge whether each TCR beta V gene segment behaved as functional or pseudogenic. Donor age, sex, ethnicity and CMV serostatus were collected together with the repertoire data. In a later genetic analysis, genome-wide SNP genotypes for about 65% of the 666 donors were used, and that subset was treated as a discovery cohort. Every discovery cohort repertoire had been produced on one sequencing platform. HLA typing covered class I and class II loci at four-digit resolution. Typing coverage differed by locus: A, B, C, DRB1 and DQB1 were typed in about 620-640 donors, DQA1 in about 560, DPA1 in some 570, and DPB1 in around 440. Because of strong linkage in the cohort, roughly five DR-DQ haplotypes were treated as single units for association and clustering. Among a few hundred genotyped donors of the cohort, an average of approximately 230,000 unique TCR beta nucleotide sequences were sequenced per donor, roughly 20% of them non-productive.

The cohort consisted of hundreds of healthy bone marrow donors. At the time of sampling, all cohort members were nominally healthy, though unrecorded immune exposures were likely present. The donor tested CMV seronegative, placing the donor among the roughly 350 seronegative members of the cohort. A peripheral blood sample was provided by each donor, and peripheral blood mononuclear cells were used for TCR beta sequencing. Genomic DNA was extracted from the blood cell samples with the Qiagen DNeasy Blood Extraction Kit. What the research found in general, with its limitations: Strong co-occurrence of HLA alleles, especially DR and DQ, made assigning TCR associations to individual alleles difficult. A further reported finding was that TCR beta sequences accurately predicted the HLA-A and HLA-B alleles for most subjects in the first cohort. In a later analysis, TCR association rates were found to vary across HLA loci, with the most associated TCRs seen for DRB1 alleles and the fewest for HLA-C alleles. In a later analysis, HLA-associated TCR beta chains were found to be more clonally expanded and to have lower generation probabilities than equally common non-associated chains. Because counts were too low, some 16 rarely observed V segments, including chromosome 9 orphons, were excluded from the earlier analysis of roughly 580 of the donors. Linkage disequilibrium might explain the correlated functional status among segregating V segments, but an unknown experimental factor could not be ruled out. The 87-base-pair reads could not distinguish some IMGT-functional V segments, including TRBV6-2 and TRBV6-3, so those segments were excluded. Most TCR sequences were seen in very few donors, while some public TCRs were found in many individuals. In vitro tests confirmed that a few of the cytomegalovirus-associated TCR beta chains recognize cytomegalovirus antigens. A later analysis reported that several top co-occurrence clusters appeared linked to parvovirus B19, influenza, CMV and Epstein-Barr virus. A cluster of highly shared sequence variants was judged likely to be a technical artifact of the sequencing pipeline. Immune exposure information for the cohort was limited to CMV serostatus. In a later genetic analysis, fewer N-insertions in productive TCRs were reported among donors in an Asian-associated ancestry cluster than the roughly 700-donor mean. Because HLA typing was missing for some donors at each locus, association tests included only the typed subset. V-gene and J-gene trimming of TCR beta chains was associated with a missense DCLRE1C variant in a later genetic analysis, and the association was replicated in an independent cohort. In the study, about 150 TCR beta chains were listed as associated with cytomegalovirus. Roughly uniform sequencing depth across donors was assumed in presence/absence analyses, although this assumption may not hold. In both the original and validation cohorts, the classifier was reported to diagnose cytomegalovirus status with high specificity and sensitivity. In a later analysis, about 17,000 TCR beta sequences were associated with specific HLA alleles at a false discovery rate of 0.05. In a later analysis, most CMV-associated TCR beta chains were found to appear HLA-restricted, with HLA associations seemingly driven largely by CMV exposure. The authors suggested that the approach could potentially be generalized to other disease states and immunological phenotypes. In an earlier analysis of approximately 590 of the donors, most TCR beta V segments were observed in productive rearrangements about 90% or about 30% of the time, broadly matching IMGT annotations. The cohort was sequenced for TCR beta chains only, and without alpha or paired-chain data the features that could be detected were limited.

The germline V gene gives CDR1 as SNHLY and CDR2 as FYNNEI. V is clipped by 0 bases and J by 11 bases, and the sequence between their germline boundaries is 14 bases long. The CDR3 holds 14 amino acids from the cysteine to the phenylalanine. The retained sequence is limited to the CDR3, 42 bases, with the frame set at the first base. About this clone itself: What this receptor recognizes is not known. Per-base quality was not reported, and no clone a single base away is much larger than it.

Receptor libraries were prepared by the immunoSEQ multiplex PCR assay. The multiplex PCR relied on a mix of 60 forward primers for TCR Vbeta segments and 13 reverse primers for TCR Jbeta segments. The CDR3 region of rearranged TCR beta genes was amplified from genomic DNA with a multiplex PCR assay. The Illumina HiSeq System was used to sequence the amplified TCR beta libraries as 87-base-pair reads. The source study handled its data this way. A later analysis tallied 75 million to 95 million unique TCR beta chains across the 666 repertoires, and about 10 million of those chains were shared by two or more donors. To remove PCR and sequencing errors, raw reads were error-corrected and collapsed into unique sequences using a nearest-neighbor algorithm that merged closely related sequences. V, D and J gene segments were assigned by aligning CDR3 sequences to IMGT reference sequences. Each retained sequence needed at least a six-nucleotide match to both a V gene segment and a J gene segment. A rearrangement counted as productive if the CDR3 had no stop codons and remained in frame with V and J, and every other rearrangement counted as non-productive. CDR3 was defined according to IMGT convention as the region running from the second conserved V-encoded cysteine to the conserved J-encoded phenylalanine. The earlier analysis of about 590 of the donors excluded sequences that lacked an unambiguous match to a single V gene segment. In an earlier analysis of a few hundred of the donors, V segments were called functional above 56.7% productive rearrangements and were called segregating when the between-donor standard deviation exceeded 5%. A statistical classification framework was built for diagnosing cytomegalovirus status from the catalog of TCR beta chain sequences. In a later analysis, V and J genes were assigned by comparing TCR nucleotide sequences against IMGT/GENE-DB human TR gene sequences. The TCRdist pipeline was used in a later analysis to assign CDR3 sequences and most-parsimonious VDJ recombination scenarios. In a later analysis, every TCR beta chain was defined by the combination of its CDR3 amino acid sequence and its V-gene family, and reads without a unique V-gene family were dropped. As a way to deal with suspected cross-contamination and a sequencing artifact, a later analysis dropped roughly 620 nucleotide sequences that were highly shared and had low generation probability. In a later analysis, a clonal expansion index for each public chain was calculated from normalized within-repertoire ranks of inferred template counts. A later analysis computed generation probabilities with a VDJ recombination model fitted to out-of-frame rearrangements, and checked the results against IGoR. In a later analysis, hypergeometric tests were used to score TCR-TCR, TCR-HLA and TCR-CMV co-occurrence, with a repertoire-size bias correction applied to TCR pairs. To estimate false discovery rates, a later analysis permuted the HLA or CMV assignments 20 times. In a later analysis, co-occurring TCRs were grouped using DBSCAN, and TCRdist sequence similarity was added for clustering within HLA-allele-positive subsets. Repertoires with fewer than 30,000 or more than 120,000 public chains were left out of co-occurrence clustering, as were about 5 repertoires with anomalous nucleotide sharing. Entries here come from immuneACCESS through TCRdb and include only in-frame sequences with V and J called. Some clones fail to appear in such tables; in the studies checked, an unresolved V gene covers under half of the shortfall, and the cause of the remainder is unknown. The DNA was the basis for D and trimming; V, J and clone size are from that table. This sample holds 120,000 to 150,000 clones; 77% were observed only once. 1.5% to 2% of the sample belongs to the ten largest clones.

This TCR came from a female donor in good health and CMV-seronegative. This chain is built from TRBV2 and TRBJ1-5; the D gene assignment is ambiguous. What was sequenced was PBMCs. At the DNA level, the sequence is TGTGCCAGCAGTGAAGCGCTCCCACGGGTAGCCCAGCATTTT. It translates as CASSEALPRVAQHF. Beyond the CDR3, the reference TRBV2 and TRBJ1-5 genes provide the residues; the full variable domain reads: EPEVTQTPSHQVTQMGQEVILRCVPISNHLYFYWYRQILGQKVEFLVSFYNNEISEKSEIFDDQFSVERPDGSNFTLKIRSTKLEDSAMYFCASSEALPRVAQHFGDGTRLSIL.